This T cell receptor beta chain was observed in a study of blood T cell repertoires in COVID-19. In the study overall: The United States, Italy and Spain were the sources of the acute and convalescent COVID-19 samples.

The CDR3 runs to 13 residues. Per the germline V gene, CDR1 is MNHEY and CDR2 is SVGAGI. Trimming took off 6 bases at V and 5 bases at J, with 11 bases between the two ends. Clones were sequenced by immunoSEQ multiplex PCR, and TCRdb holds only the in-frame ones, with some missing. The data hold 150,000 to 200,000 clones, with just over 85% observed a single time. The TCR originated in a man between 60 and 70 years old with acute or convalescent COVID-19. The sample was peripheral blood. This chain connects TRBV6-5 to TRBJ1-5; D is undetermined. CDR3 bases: TGTGCCAGCAGGGTGCCAGCGGATCAGCCCCAGCATTTT. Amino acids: CASRVPADQPQHF.